The source of this T cell receptor beta chain is a study of cytomegalovirus exposure and HLA in healthy donors. Whole-study context: From HLA-typed donors, an early data release held about 85 million unique TCRs. General study findings and limits: In vitro testing confirmed a few CMV-associated chains as specific for CMV antigens.

The PCR used 60 Vbeta and 13 Jbeta primers. Some clones are missing from TCRdb's copy, which holds only in-frame ones; the method was immunoSEQ multiplex PCR. The sample holds about 98,000 clones; around 75% are singletons and the top ten take around 9.9%. This clone was observed a single time. As yet, its antigen is unknown. The junction does not match germline at one end; this may be a read error. The receptor's source is a man in his late teens or twenties in good health and CMV-seropositive. Sequences were obtained from PBMCs.

The CDR3: CASSDGQGMNSPPHF. The CDR3 DNA is TGTGCCAGCAGCGACGGACAGGGGATGAATTCACCCCCCCACTTT. J is TRBJ1-6 and V is TRBV6-1; TRBD1 agrees at 9 bases. Per germline, CDR1 MNHNS and CDR2 SASEGT. The CDR3 is made up of 15 amino acids.